This TCR beta chain appears in the sequencing data of a study of cytomegalovirus exposure and HLA in healthy donors. The primer mix had 60 Vbeta and 13 Jbeta primers. Method: immunoSEQ multiplex PCR; TCRdb's copy keeps in-frame clones and lacks some. The sample yields 240,000 or so clones, about 81% seen once. Trimming removed 0 bases at V and 2 bases at J, with 6 bases between. Per the germline V gene, CDR1 is SGHRS and CDR2 is YFSETQ. This CDR3 comprises 13 residues. On this clone itself: Its antigen is undetermined.

Findings of the study overall: The listing of 150 to 200 TCR beta chains classed them as cytomegalovirus-associated.

Material for sequencing was PBMCs. The chain joins TRBV5-1 to TRBJ2-7; TRBD2 might be the D (5 bases). The source of this sequence is a woman between 55 and 75 years old in good health and CMV-seropositive. The CDR3 DNA reads as TGCGCCAGCAGCTTGGCCGGGACCTACGAGCAGTACTTC. Its protein product is CASSLAGTYEQYF.